This is a list of T cell receptor beta chains from one sample in a study of blood T cells in healthy people across ages. TCRdb recomputed calls from the 5' RACE reads with MiXCR, one row per CDR3 protein. The sample lists roughly 1.5 million distinct CDR3 sequences, 40% to 45% seen once, with over 3.5% in the top ten. Input material: blood. These receptors were collected from a woman under 30 in good health. Both conserved end residues are part of each CDR3. Each record gives: D gene, J gene, V gene, clone size, CDR3 protein, CDR3 DNA. D genes are given only for firm matches. Size is stated for part of the rows, as once, few or many counts, or as a class when the clone is expanded.

d_gene: -
j_gene: TRBJ1-1
v_gene: TRBV20-1
abundance: -
CDR3aa: CSAPFVRDHTEAFF
CDR3nt: TGCAGTGCTCCCTTTGTGCGGGACCACACTGAAGCTTTCTTT

d_gene: -
j_gene: TRBJ2-7
v_gene: TRBV4-2
abundance: -
CDR3aa: CASSQDPTRRPDEQYF
CDR3nt: TGTGCCAGCAGCCAAGATCCAACGAGACGTCCGGACGAGCAGTACTTC

d_gene: TRBD2
j_gene: TRBJ2-1
v_gene: TRBV10-3
abundance: few
CDR3aa: CAISEGSGGDEQFF
CDR3nt: TGTGCCATCAGTGAAGGCAGCGGGGGAGATGAGCAGTTCTTC

d_gene: -
j_gene: TRBJ2-1
v_gene: TRBV10-3
abundance: many
CDR3aa: CAISGWLADSYNEQFF
CDR3nt: TGTGCCATCAGTGGTTGGCTGGCGGATAGCTACAATGAGCAGTTCTTC

d_gene: -
j_gene: TRBJ1-1
v_gene: TRBV10-3
abundance: -
CDR3aa: CAISPGGNTEAFF
CDR3nt: TGTGCCATCAGTCCGGGCGGGAACACTGAAGCTTTCTTT

d_gene: -
j_gene: TRBJ2-7
v_gene: TRBV14
abundance: -
CDR3aa: CASSHIGGALDEQYF
CDR3nt: TGTGCCAGCAGCCACATAGGGGGGGCACTCGACGAGCAGTACTTC

d_gene: -
j_gene: TRBJ2-3
v_gene: TRBV3-1
abundance: -
CDR3aa: CASSPGGLLVGRTDTQYF
CDR3nt: TGTGCCAGCAGCCCAGGTGGTCTACTAGTGGGGAGAACAGATACGCAGTATTTT

d_gene: -
j_gene: TRBJ2-5
v_gene: TRBV5-1
abundance: -
CDR3aa: CASSLGRGRVEQYF
CDR3nt: TGCGCCAGCAGCTTAGGAAGGGGCCGAGTGGAGCAGTACTTC

d_gene: -
j_gene: TRBJ2-7
v_gene: TRBV9
abundance: -
CDR3aa: CASSPAQVTYEQYF
CDR3nt: TGTGCCAGCAGCCCGGCACAGGTTACCTACGAGCAGTACTTC

d_gene: TRBD1
j_gene: TRBJ1-2
v_gene: TRBV20-1
abundance: -
CDR3aa: CSASRGGGGYTF
CDR3nt: TGCAGTGCGAGTCGAGGGGGCGGTGGCTACACCTTC

d_gene: -
j_gene: TRBJ2-3
v_gene: TRBV2
abundance: -
CDR3aa: CASMKLASTDTQYF
CDR3nt: TGTGCCAGCATGAAGCTAGCGAGCACAGATACGCAGTATTTT

d_gene: TRBD2
j_gene: TRBJ2-7
v_gene: TRBV28
abundance: few
CDR3aa: CASSLGTSGTLEQYF
CDR3nt: TGTGCCAGCAGTTTAGGGACTAGCGGGACCCTCGAGCAGTACTTC

d_gene: TRBD2
j_gene: TRBJ2-1
v_gene: TRBV27
abundance: -
CDR3aa: CASSLWASGYNEQFF
CDR3nt: TGTGCCAGCAGTTTATGGGCTAGCGGGTATAATGAGCAGTTCTTC

d_gene: -
j_gene: TRBJ1-6
v_gene: TRBV27
abundance: -
CDR3aa: CASMGLEGEGSPLHF
CDR3nt: TGTGCCAGCATGGGTCTGGAGGGGGAAGGTTCACCCCTCCACTTT

d_gene: -
j_gene: TRBJ1-1
v_gene: TRBV27
abundance: -
CDR3aa: CASHVLGGGAVNTEAFF
CDR3nt: TGTGCCAGCCACGTGTTAGGCGGGGGCGCGGTGAACACTGAAGCTTTCTTT

d_gene: -
j_gene: TRBJ1-1
v_gene: TRBV20-1
abundance: few
CDR3aa: CSAITGTPPYDEAFF
CDR3nt: TGCAGTGCAATAACCGGGACCCCACCTTACGATGAAGCTTTCTTT

d_gene: -
j_gene: TRBJ2-5
v_gene: TRBV6-5
abundance: -
CDR3aa: CASRTGLHGETQYF
CDR3nt: TGTGCCAGCAGAACGGGACTCCACGGGGAGACCCAGTACTTC

d_gene: -
j_gene: TRBJ1-2
v_gene: TRBV12-3/TRBV12-4
abundance: few
CDR3aa: CASSLHVNYGYTF
CDR3nt: TGTGCCAGCAGTTTGCACGTAAACTATGGCTACACCTTC

d_gene: TRBD2
j_gene: TRBJ2-3
v_gene: TRBV2
abundance: -
CDR3aa: CASRAGLAGLTDTQYF
CDR3nt: TGTGCCAGCAGGGCGGGCCTAGCGGGGTTAACAGATACGCAGTATTTT

d_gene: -
j_gene: TRBJ2-7
v_gene: TRBV15
abundance: -
CDR3aa: CATSRDSSGATYEQYF
CDR3nt: TGTGCCACCAGCAGAGATAGCTCAGGGGCTACCTACGAGCAGTACTTC

d_gene: TRBD2
j_gene: TRBJ2-5
v_gene: TRBV10-3
abundance: -
CDR3aa: CAISEPGLAQETQYF
CDR3nt: TGTGCCATCAGTGAGCCGGGACTAGCCCAAGAGACCCAGTACTTC